Listed below are T cell receptor beta chains from one sample, sequenced in a study of identical twins. Each CDR3 protein is one row after TCRdb ran MiXCR on the 5' RACE reads. The table lists a few hundred thousand distinct CDR3 sequences, roughly 9.7% of them singletons. These data also formed part of another study, on yellow fever vaccine responses in identical twins.

Sequencing was performed on CD8+ T cells sorted from blood. These receptors were obtained from a woman between 18 and 29 years old in good health. Each CDR3 is given with its conserved first and last residue. A D gene is named only where the DNA matches it firmly. Not every row has a clone size; where given, it reads once, few, many or a size class.

cdr3_nt cdr3_aa v_call cdr3_length clone_size d_call j_call
TGCAGCGTTGAAGCCTCCAATTACGAGCAGTACTTC CSVEASNYEQYF TRBV29-1 12 few - TRBJ2-7
TGCGCCAGCAGCCAACGTTCGGACAGTTCCTACGAGCAGTACTTC CASSQRSDSSYEQYF TRBV4-3 15 many - TRBJ2-7
TGTGCCAGCAGCACGGACCCGGCCCACGAGCAGTACTTC CASSTDPAHEQYF TRBV5-6 13 - - TRBJ2-7
TGCGCCAGCAGCCAAGATCGGGCCAGCAAGGAGCAGTTCTTC CASSQDRASKEQFF TRBV4-3 14 many - TRBJ2-1
TGTGCCAGCAGTTTATCCAGGTTGACTGAAGCTTTCTTT CASSLSRLTEAFF TRBV27 13 many - TRBJ1-1
TGTGCCAGCAGCTTGGCTCCCGGGACAGGGCCGGCCGGGGAGCTGTTTTTT CASSLAPGTGPAGELFF TRBV7-6 17 few TRBD1 TRBJ2-2
TGTGCCAGCAGTTTAGACTCCGAGCAGTACTTC CASSLDSEQYF TRBV7-9 11 few - TRBJ2-7
TGTGCCAGCAGCTTAGTACTAGCGGGAATGACCGGGGAGCTGTTTTTT CASSLVLAGMTGELFF TRBV7-2 16 many TRBD2 TRBJ2-2
TGTGCCAGCAGCCGATTTGCGGGGGCTGGGGAGACCCAGTACTTC CASSRFAGAGETQYF TRBV6-1 15 - - TRBJ2-5
TGTGCCAGCAGTTTATTGCCGGGGCTAGCGGCCTACAATGAGCAGTTCTTC CASSLLPGLAAYNEQFF TRBV27 17 few TRBD2 TRBJ2-1
TGTGCCAGCAGCGGCCCACTAGCGGGGTACCAAGAGACCCAGTACTTC CASSGPLAGYQETQYF TRBV7-9 16 many TRBD2 TRBJ2-5
TGTGCCACCAGCAGAGTGGTCCCTGGCTCCTACAATGAGCAGTTCTTC CATSRVVPGSYNEQFF TRBV15 16 many - TRBJ2-1
TGTGCCAGCAGCGCGGGGTACGAGCAGTACTTC CASSAGYEQYF TRBV5-6 11 - - TRBJ2-7
TGTGCCAGCAGTTACCCGCCAGGGACTAGCGGTAACCAAGAGACCCAGTACTTC CASSYPPGTSGNQETQYF TRBV6-5 18 few TRBD2 TRBJ2-5
TGTGCCAGCAGCGCGGCGGCGTGGGAGACCCAGTACTTC CASSAAAWETQYF TRBV7-9 13 few - TRBJ2-5
TGTGCCAGCAGTTACAGGGGGACGAATCAGCCCCAGCATTTT CASSYRGTNQPQHF TRBV12-3/TRBV12-4 14 many TRBD1 TRBJ1-5
TGTGCCAGCAGCCATCATACTAGCGGCAAAAACTACGAGCAGTACTTC CASSHHTSGKNYEQYF TRBV3-1 16 few TRBD2 TRBJ2-7
TGTGCCACCAGTGATTTGCACGGGGGCTCCAAAGGGTCCGGGGAGCTGTTTTTT CATSDLHGGSKGSGELFF TRBV24-1 18 few - TRBJ2-2
TGCGCCAGCAGCACCCTCGGACTAGCGGGGATCCCTTACGAGCAGTACTTC CASSTLGLAGIPYEQYF TRBV5-1 17 - TRBD2 TRBJ2-7
TGTGCCAGCGGCACAGGGTCCACCGGGGAGCTGTTTTTT CASGTGSTGELFF TRBV6-4 13 many - TRBJ2-2
TGTGCCAGCAGCACCCCAAACAGGGTTTTCTCTGGGGCCAACGTCCTGACTTTC CASSTPNRVFSGANVLTF TRBV11-1 18 many - TRBJ2-6
TGTGCCAACGTTGATCCAATCTACGAGCAGTACTTC CANVDPIYEQYF TRBV14 12 few - TRBJ2-7
TGCGCCAGCAGACCTGACAGCTCTGGGGCCAACGTCCTGACTTTC CASRPDSSGANVLTF TRBV5-1 15 - - TRBJ2-6
TGCGCCAGCAGCCAAGACCCGCTAGCGGGAGGTCTCAATGAGCAGTTCTTC CASSQDPLAGGLNEQFF TRBV4-3 17 many TRBD2 TRBJ2-1
TGTGCCAGCAGTTCCCTTTCCACTAGCACAGATACGCAGTATTTT CASSSLSTSTDTQYF TRBV12-3/TRBV12-4 15 many - TRBJ2-3
TGCAGTGCTAGTGGATTAGCCAAAAACATTCAGTACTTC CSASGLAKNIQYF TRBV20-1 13 - - TRBJ2-4
TGTGCCAGCAGTTACCCGGACAGGGTGGATTACGAGCAGTACTTC CASSYPDRVDYEQYF TRBV6-5 15 - TRBD1 TRBJ2-7
TGTGCCAGCAGTGAGGGACACCTGAACACTGAAGCTTTCTTT CASSEGHLNTEAFF TRBV25-1 14 - - TRBJ1-1
TGTGCCTGGAGTGCCGAAGCGGGAGTCACAGATACGCAGTATTTT CAWSAEAGVTDTQYF TRBV30 15 few TRBD2 TRBJ2-3
TGTGCCAGCAGTTTAGGGGACAGGGGCACAACACAGCCCCAGCATTTT CASSLGDRGTTQPQHF TRBV12-3/TRBV12-4 16 many TRBD1 TRBJ1-5
TGTGCCAGCAGTGAAGTGGGGACAGGCGGCTTTAGTGAGCAGTTCTTC CASSEVGTGGFSEQFF TRBV2 16 - TRBD1 TRBJ2-1
TGTGCCAACATGCCGGGACTAGCATTCGAGCAGTTCTTC CANMPGLAFEQFF TRBV18 13 - TRBD2 TRBJ2-1
TGCGCCAGCAGCCCTCTACTCAGGGACCCAGATACGCAGTATTTT CASSPLLRDPDTQYF TRBV4-1 15 few - TRBJ2-3
TGTGCCAGCAGTTACCCGGGGGGTTTGAACACTGAAGCTTTCTTT CASSYPGGLNTEAFF TRBV6-2/TRBV6-3 15 many - TRBJ1-1
TGCGCCAGCAGCCAAGGGACAGGCCTGAGCTCCTACAATGAGCAGTTCTTC CASSQGTGLSSYNEQFF TRBV4-3 17 many TRBD1 TRBJ2-1